The entry that follows covers one T cell receptor beta chain sequence. This sample was included in a study of control samples from healthy donors and cancer patients. Sequencing used immunoSEQ multiplex PCR; TCRdb keeps in-frame clones, though not all of them. This sample has approximately 52,000 clones, with 95% to 97% found just once. Source material: blood. The receptor comes from a woman aged 18-29 years in good health.

The CDR3 DNA reads TGTGCCAGCAGTCCTCGGGGGGACAATGAGCAGTTCTTC. Its protein product is CASSPRGDNEQFF. This chain connects TRBV12-3 or TRBV12-4 to TRBJ2-1; 7 positions match TRBD2. Unmatched junction bases numbered 3, after V lost 5 bases and J lost 5 bases. This CDR3 is built from 13 residues.